These T cell receptor beta chains were read from a single sample in a study of response to subunit inactivated influenza vaccine. In TCRdb, the RT-PCR reads were re-called with MiXCR into one record per CDR3 protein. The sample consists of roughly 650,000 distinct CDR3 sequences, 14% of them appearing once. This sample comprised PBMCs from blood, obtained around two weeks before vaccination. These receptors were collected from a man aged 50 to 59 who received an inactivated influenza vaccine. The CDR3 runs from the conserved cysteine through the conserved F or W. The D gene is left open where the match is weak. Some rows have no size entry. The others give once, few or many, or a class for an expanded clone.

J gene	D gene	V gene	clone size	CDR3 DNA	CDR3 protein
TRBJ1-5	-	TRBV5-6	-	TGTGCCAGCACCAGACAGTTTTATAGCAATCAGCCCCAGCATTTT	CASTRQFYSNQPQHF
TRBJ1-5	TRBD1	TRBV20-1	-	TGCAGTGCTCTAGAGACAGGGGTATTCGGCAATCAGCCCCAGCATTTT	CSALETGVFGNQPQHF
TRBJ2-7	TRBD1	TRBV4-2	many	TGTGCCAGCAGCCAAGTAGGGGACAGGGGGATATACGAGCAGTACTTC	CASSQVGDRGIYEQYF
TRBJ2-5	-	TRBV29-1	many	TGCAGCGTGGCCCGCGTGGATAGACAAGAGACCCAGTACTTC	CSVARVDRQETQYF
TRBJ2-7	-	TRBV11-2	-	TGTGCCAGCAGCCCCCGGTTATCGGGGGTAGAGCAGTACTTC	CASSPRLSGVEQYF
TRBJ1-5	TRBD1	TRBV4-3	many	TGCGCCAGCAGCCAGGACAGGGTTAGCAATCAGCCCCAGCATTTT	CASSQDRVSNQPQHF
TRBJ2-7	TRBD2	TRBV12-3/TRBV12-4	-	TGTGCCAGCAGTTTAGGCCAGCGGGAGACCCACGAGCAGTACTTC	CASSLGQRETHEQYF
TRBJ2-2	TRBD2	TRBV29-1	many	TGCAGCGTAGCGGGAGGAACCGGGGAGCTGTTTTTT	CSVAGGTGELFF
TRBJ2-3	TRBD2	TRBV27	many	TGTGCCAGCAGTTTGGGACTAGCGGGTATCACAGATACGCAGTATTTT	CASSLGLAGITDTQYF
TRBJ2-7	-	TRBV7-9	-	TGTGCCAGCAGCTTAGAATATCCCTACGAGCAGTACTTC	CASSLEYPYEQYF
TRBJ2-1	-	TRBV7-9	few	TGTGCCAGCAGCTCCCGGGGGGCCTTGTCCTACAATGAGCAGTTCTTC	CASSSRGALSYNEQFF
TRBJ2-3	-	TRBV20-1	-	TGCAGTGCTAGAGGAGGGTGGCAGGGTGGGGCAGATACGCAGTATTTT	CSARGGWQGGADTQYF
TRBJ2-5	TRBD1	TRBV20-1	few	TGCAGTGCGCGGACAGGGGACCAAGAGACCCAGTACTTC	CSARTGDQETQYF
TRBJ1-5	-	TRBV11-2	-	TGTGCCAGCAGCTCGATTAAAGGTGACAGCAATCAGCCCCAGCATTTT	CASSSIKGDSNQPQHF
TRBJ2-7	-	TRBV20-1	few	TGCAGTGCTAGAGACTTGAAACGTACAGTCTACGAGCAGTACTTC	CSARDLKRTVYEQYF
TRBJ2-7	TRBD1	TRBV27	many	TGTGCCAGCAGTCCCCAGACAGGGGGCTACGAGCAGTACTTC	CASSPQTGGYEQYF
TRBJ2-6	-	TRBV24-1	many	TGTGCCACCAGTGACCCTTCTGGTGGGGCCAACGTCCTGACTTTC	CATSDPSGGANVLTF
TRBJ2-4	TRBD2	TRBV12-3/TRBV12-4	-	TGTGCCAGTAGATTAGCGGGAGGGAAAAACATTCAGTACTTC	CASRLAGGKNIQYF
TRBJ1-6	-	TRBV5-1	many	TGCGCCAGCAGCTTGAGTCAGATCAATTCACCCCTCCACTTT	CASSLSQINSPLHF
TRBJ2-1	TRBD2	TRBV20-1	-	TGCAGTGCTAGAGCGCCCCGGGGACTAGCGGGAGCCGGTGGGAATGAGCAGTTCTTC	CSARAPRGLAGAGGNEQFF
TRBJ1-1	-	TRBV3-1	-	TGTGCCAGCAGCGGGGGCGGGATCACTGAAGCTTTCTTT	CASSGGGITEAFF
TRBJ2-7	TRBD1	TRBV6-5	few	TGTGCCAGCAGTTACTCGATAGGGACAGCAATTTACGAGCAGTACTTC	CASSYSIGTAIYEQYF
TRBJ1-2	-	TRBV24-1	-	TGTGCCACCAGTGACTATGAAGGCTACACCTTC	CATSDYEGYTF
TRBJ2-5	TRBD1	TRBV5-1	-	TGCGCCAGCAGCGTTGGGACAGGACCTCAAGAGACCCAGTACTTC	CASSVGTGPQETQYF
TRBJ2-7	TRBD1	TRBV28	-	TGTGCCAGCAGCCCTATTCATCGGACAGGCGTTTCCTACGAGCAGTACTTC	CASSPIHRTGVSYEQYF
TRBJ2-1	TRBD2	TRBV6-2/TRBV6-3	-	TGTGCCAGCAGTTACCGAAGCGGGAACTCCTACAATGAGCAGTTCTTC	CASSYRSGNSYNEQFF
TRBJ2-5	TRBD2	TRBV5-1	-	TGCGCCAGCAGCGGAACTAGCGGGGGGCTGTCGGAGACCCAGTACTTC	CASSGTSGGLSETQYF
TRBJ1-1	-	TRBV3-1	many	TGTGCCAGCAGCCAACAGGGAAGGGGGAACACTGAAGCTTTCTTT	CASSQQGRGNTEAFF
TRBJ2-7	-	TRBV29-1	few	TGCAGCGTTGAAGGCGGGCGAGTGCAGTACTTC	CSVEGGRVQYF
TRBJ2-3	-	TRBV27	-	TGTGCCAGCAGTCCGGGGCCCTATCAGAATACGCAGTATTTT	CASSPGPYQNTQYF
TRBJ1-1	-	TRBV5-6	few	TGTGCCAGCAGCTTCAAGGGAGGAAACACTGAAGCTTTCTTT	CASSFKGGNTEAFF
TRBJ2-3	-	TRBV20-1	-	TGCAGAGGGGCCCGGACAGATACGCAGTATTTT	CRGARTDTQYF
TRBJ2-7	-	TRBV27	few	TGTGCCAGCAGTCTTACCAGGGTTGACGAGCAGTACTTC	CASSLTRVDEQYF
TRBJ2-2	-	TRBV2	many	TGTGCCAGCAAGCGGCTAGCTAGCACCGGGGAGCTGTTTTTT	CASKRLASTGELFF
TRBJ1-3	TRBD1	TRBV18	many	TGTGCCAGCTCACAAACGGGACAGCCTGGAAACACCATATATTTT	CASSQTGQPGNTIYF
TRBJ2-7	TRBD1	TRBV4-3	-	TGCGCCAGCAGCCAAGCACTCTCCGGGACAGGGTCCTACGAGCAGTACTTC	CASSQALSGTGSYEQYF
TRBJ2-2	-	TRBV12-3/TRBV12-4	-	TGTGCCAGCGGTATGTGGGCAGGGGTAACCGGGGAGCTGTTTTTT	CASGMWAGVTGELFF
TRBJ2-1	TRBD2	TRBV29-1	many	TGCAGCGTTGAGACCCCACCGCGGGGGGGGTCCTACAATGAGCAGTTCTTC	CSVETPPRGGSYNEQFF
TRBJ2-3	TRBD2	TRBV20-1	-	TGCAGTGCTAGGTACCCTTTAGCGGGAGTAACAGATACGCAGTATTTT	CSARYPLAGVTDTQYF
TRBJ2-3	-	TRBV7-3	-	TGTGCCAGCAGCCAGGACAGAAACACAGATACGCAGTATTTT	CASSQDRNTDTQYF
TRBJ2-5	TRBD2	TRBV20-1	-	TGCAGTGCTAGACCGGGGACTAGCGGGGAGCAAGAGACCCAGTACTTC	CSARPGTSGEQETQYF
TRBJ2-1	-	TRBV7-7	many	TGTGCCAGCAGCTTAGGGACAACTCCCTCCTACAATGAGCAGTTCTTC	CASSLGTTPSYNEQFF
TRBJ2-3	-	TRBV7-6	-	TGTGCCAGCAGCTTAGCTGGGTCCGCTAGCACAGATACGCAGTATTTT	CASSLAGSASTDTQYF
TRBJ2-1	TRBD2	TRBV29-1	-	TGCAGCGGCCAATTTGGGGCGGGAGGTCTCAATGAGCAGTTCTTC	CSGQFGAGGLNEQFF
TRBJ2-5	-	TRBV20-1	few	TGCAGTGCTAGAAGCAGGGTTCAAGAGACCCAGTACTTC	CSARSRVQETQYF
TRBJ2-3	-	TRBV7-9	few	TGTGCCAGCATTAGTCAGGGTACGGCAGATACGCAGTATTTT	CASISQGTADTQYF
TRBJ2-7	TRBD2	TRBV5-1	-	TGCGCCAGCAGCACCCTAGCGGGGCGGACCTACGAGCAGTACTTC	CASSTLAGRTYEQYF
TRBJ2-4	-	TRBV28	-	TGTGCCAGCAGTTACCGGCGCCTAGCCAAAAACATTCAGTACTTC	CASSYRRLAKNIQYF
TRBJ2-3	TRBD2	TRBV11-2	-	TGTGCCAGCAGCTTAGTAACTAGCGGGGGGACAGATACGCAGTATTTT	CASSLVTSGGTDTQYF
TRBJ2-7	TRBD2	TRBV4-1	once	TGCGCCAGCAGCCAAGCGATCGGCGGGAGTTACGAGCAGTACTTC	CASSQAIGGSYEQYF
TRBJ2-7	-	TRBV4-1	few	TGCGCCAGCAGCCAAGGAAGCGACCCAGGGTTCTACGAGCAGTACTTC	CASSQGSDPGFYEQYF
TRBJ2-7	TRBD2	TRBV3-1	many	TGTGCCAGCAGCCAGGTCGGGAGGAACCACGAGCAGTACTTC	CASSQVGRNHEQYF
TRBJ2-1	-	TRBV12-3/TRBV12-4	few	TGTGCCAGCAGTTTAGCGCTAGCAGGTCAGTTCTTC	CASSLALAGQFF
TRBJ2-1	TRBD2	TRBV12-3/TRBV12-4	-	TGTGCCAGCACCGCGGGAGGAGTTGAGCAGTTCTTC	CASTAGGVEQFF
TRBJ2-3	-	TRBV7-2	few	TGTGCCAGCAGCTTGTTTAGGGGATCGTCAACAGATACGCAGTATTTT	CASSLFRGSSTDTQYF